The clone carrying this TCR beta chain has just a few counts. Germline CDR1 is MNHEY and CDR2 is SVGAGI. V gave up 6 bases and J gave up 8 bases; unmatched junction bases: 8. The CDR3 spans 14 residues. TCRdb keeps only in-frame clones here, not all; method: immunoSEQ multiplex PCR. The sample consists of 80,000 to 100,000 clones, roughly 90% of them appearing once. These data belong to a study of blood T cell repertoires in COVID-19. Sequenced sample: peripheral blood. The chain combines TRBV6-5 with TRBJ2-3; 10 bases map to TRBD2. This TCR was sampled from a human donor with COVID-19, enrolled during active disease. The donor label of this sample is uncertain. The CDR3, as DNA: TGTGCCAGCAGGGCTAGCGGGGGAGGGGGTACGCAGTATTTT. Translating gives CASRASGGGGTQYF.